This T cell receptor beta chain was recovered during a study of PD-L1 blockade in urothelial cancer. About the research overall: Each patient had 0 to 3 earlier chemotherapy regimens. Blood was subjected to analysis at 3 weeks (second dose) and 6 weeks following treatment start. Study outcomes and limitations: Pretreatment clonality of the blood TCR repertoire below the median was predictive of superior survival. Stronger expansion of tumor-associated clones in blood at 3 weeks distinguished durable-benefit patients.

CDR1 and CDR2 (germline): LNHDA, SQIVND (reference sequence). The CDR3 totals 16 residues. The ends lost 2 bases at V and 10 bases at J; junction bases unmatched: 9. Note on this clone: Antigen specificity is unknown.

The protocol was immunoSEQ multiplex PCR, while the TCRdb copy is restricted to in-frame clones and leaves out a portion. The data contain more than 85,000 clones, 91% of them singletons. Source: PBMCs, taken around atezolizumab (anti-PD-L1) treatment. The sequence was collected from a woman of 80 years or more with urothelial cancer. This rearrangement joins TRBV19 to TRBJ1-5; 12 positions match TRBD1. CDR3 amino acids: CASSITSGTGGAPQHF. DNA for the CDR3: TGTGCCAGTAGTATAACGTCCGGGACAGGGGGCGCCCCCCAGCATTTT.